A selection of T cell receptor beta chains follows, all from one sample in a study of blood T cell repertoires in COVID-19. Repertoires were generated with immunoSEQ multiplex PCR, while TCRdb's copy carries only in-frame clones and drops some. The repertoire holds roughly 140,000 clones, over 80% seen once, with 6.2% in the top ten. Sequenced input: PBMCs or T cells enriched from blood (not recorded which). These receptors came from a woman in her 40s who had recovered from COVID-19. CDR3s leave out the opening cysteine and the closing phenylalanine or tryptophan. Clone size is not always given. Where it is, it says once, few, many or a class for expanded clones.

clone_size | j_call | v_call | cdr3_aa
- | TRBJ2-1 | TRBV28 | ASSPFGTPSSYNEQF
- | TRBJ2-2 | TRBV5-1 | ASSLYPSGSATGELF
once | TRBJ1-2 | TRBV7-9 | ASSLTGQGEVD
- | TRBJ1-5 | TRBV19 | ASTSSDSNQPQH
- | TRBJ1-1 | TRBV6-5 | ASGKQENTEAF
few | TRBJ2-2 | TRBV5-1 | ASSLALAGESGELF
- | TRBJ1-4 | TRBV4-1 | ASSQVQTTNEKLF
- | TRBJ2-3 | TRBV9 | ASSVGGLGVDTQY
- | TRBJ2-7 | TRBV7-3 | ASSLTPGLRYEQY
- | TRBJ1-5 | TRBV7-9 | ASSPLRDRDDQPQH
once | TRBJ2-7 | TRBV4-1 | ASSQEGVIGGGKSYEQY
- | TRBJ2-3 | TRBV6-2/TRBV6-3 | ASSNRLSTDTQY
- | TRBJ1-1 | TRBV6-5 | ASRTDSFLGAF
few | TRBJ2-1 | TRBV2 | ASRPGTSDYNEQF
- | TRBJ1-2 | TRBV29-1 | SVVADGYT
- | TRBJ2-5 | TRBV6-5 | ASTFSWETQY
- | TRBJ1-2 | TRBV5-4 | ASSLSPQDVGYT
- | TRBJ2-7 | TRBV11-2 | ASSLNRGSAFEQY
- | TRBJ1-6 | TRBV27 | ASSLSSGEGFLDNSPLH
- | TRBJ1-2 | TRBV7-9 | ASSSSVDYGYT
- | TRBJ2-2 | TRBV2 | ASRTSAGELF
- | TRBJ1-4 | TRBV5-6 | ASSGTGGGEKLF
- | TRBJ2-4 | TRBV10-3 | AISESGTGLAKNIQY
- | TRBJ1-1 | TRBV5-1 | ASSSSASHTEAF
few | TRBJ1-5 | TRBV19 | ASTVQGAQVQPQH
- | TRBJ2-6 | TRBV6-5 | ASSYSIGSGANVLT
- | TRBJ2-3 | TRBV13 | ASSFQAGTSTDTQY
- | TRBJ1-5 | TRBV30 | ACTGQDGGQPQH
- | TRBJ2-7 | TRBV29-1 | SVRRGYEQY
- | TRBJ1-2 | TRBV27 | ASSLRGAKNGYT
- | TRBJ2-3 | TRBV7-6 | ASSSDYGGTQY
- | TRBJ2-1 | TRBV6-2/TRBV6-3 | ASSYAKGPTSGAYNEQF
few | TRBJ1-1 | TRBV30 | AWSPLGRGTEAF
- | TRBJ1-5 | TRBV5-6 | ASSPRGQGAIQPQH
many | TRBJ1-6 | TRBV4-1 | ASSQAAGLSPLH
- | TRBJ2-5 | TRBV6-5 | ASSPLAGAGETQY
few | TRBJ2-1 | TRBV30 | AWNSGNSYNEQF
- | TRBJ2-1 | TRBV7-9 | ASSPAGAYNEQF
once | TRBJ1-2 | TRBV19 | ASRGGVYGYT
- | TRBJ2-1 | TRBV2 | ASVPGLANNEQF
- | TRBJ1-5 | TRBV28 | ASSNSGGDRQPQH
- | TRBJ2-6 | TRBV7-9 | ASSPSGAGANVLT
once | TRBJ2-5 | TRBV2 | ASSEPSGIQETQY
- | TRBJ2-1 | TRBV6-1 | ASTRSSYNEQF
- | TRBJ2-3 | TRBV18 | ASSPRLAGSSTDTQY
- | TRBJ1-1 | TRBV2 | ASRRGRNEAF
- | TRBJ1-1 | TRBV20-1 | SARGQGEAF
- | TRBJ2-7 | TRBV29-1 | SVSPSSYEQY
- | TRBJ2-3 | TRBV5-1 | ASSPGTSGGYSTDTQY
- | TRBJ1-2 | TRBV5-8 | ASSLGQAYYGYT